This entry lists 26 T cell receptor beta chains sequenced from one sample in a study of early T cells in non-severe SARS-CoV-2 infection. A single record per CDR3 protein comes from TCRdb applying MiXCR to the 5' RACE reads. The repertoire holds about 73,000 distinct CDR3 sequences, with about 13% as singletons. Sequenced material: whole blood. Receptors originate from an adult who was a healthcare worker with PCR-confirmed SARS-CoV-2 infection or an uninfected control (not recorded which).

This clonotype was counted only a few times. The chain links TRBV12-5 to TRBJ2-1, with 9 nucleotides matching TRBD1. V lost 5 bases, J lost 8 bases, and 4 bases stayed unmatched. This CDR3 has 13 amino acids. Germline V gene lookup returns CDR1 LGHNT and CDR2 FRNRAP. The CDR3 reads CASGPGQGYEQFF. CDR3 DNA sequence: TGTGCTAGTGGTCCGGGACAGGGCTATGAGCAGTTCTTC. Combining the CDR3 with reference TRBV12-5 and TRBJ2-1 gives the whole variable domain DARVTQTPRHKVTEMGQEVTMRCQPILGHNTVFWYRQTMMQGLELLAYFRNRAPLDDSGMPKDRFSAEMPDATLATLKIQPSEPRDSAVYFCASGPGQGYEQFFGPGTRLTVL.

The J gene is TRBJ1-1, the V gene TRBV6-5; D gene uncertain. CDR1 is MNHEY, CDR2 SVGAGI, per germline. With 6 bases removed from V and 7 bases from J, the gap between germline ends came to 18 bases. CDR3 length: 14 amino acids. CDR3 sequence reads: CASSYRLDAFEAFF. CDR3 DNA: TGTGCCAGCAGCTATCGCCTTGACGCATTTGAAGCTTTCTTT.

The chain is built from TRBV20-1 and TRBJ1-5, with D hard to call. This CDR3 region has 17 residues. The germline V gene encodes CDR1 DFQATT and CDR2 SNEGSKA (reference sequence). V dropped 1 base and J dropped 0 bases, with 16 bases sitting between them. This chain's CDR3 is CSARGGSTDHSNQPQHF. In DNA form, the CDR3 reads TGCAGTGCTAGAGGAGGGAGCACAGACCATAGCAATCAGCCCCAGCATTTT.

As for this clonotype: One junction end does not reproduce the germline sequence, and a read error may be involved. The chain joins TRBV14 to TRBJ2-7; TRBD2 aligns across 8 bases. Germline V gene data show CDR1 as SGHDN and CDR2 as FVKESK. There are 15 residues in the CDR3. The CDR3 is CASNQDPGGVRGQYF. CDR3 bases: TGTGCCAGCAACCAAGATCCCGGGGGGGTACGTGGGCAGTACTTC.

This clonotype appeared a few times. The rearrangement joins TRBV28 to TRBJ2-4; D uncertain. The CDR3 spans 13 residues. Deletions cut 7 bases from V and 8 bases from J, with 15 bases between. The V gene's germline CDR1 is MDHEN and CDR2 SYDVKM. CDR3 bases: TGTGCCAGCACGGAAAAACGCCGGGACATTCAGTACTTC. Translated, it gives CASTEKRRDIQYF.

V is TRBV7-8 and J is TRBJ2-3, with a tentative D call TRBD2 (5 bases). The germline V and J ends were trimmed by 1 base and 2 bases, with 7 bases remaining between them. The V gene's germline CDR1 is SGHVS and CDR2 FQNEAQ. CDR3 length: 14 residues. The CDR3 loop reads CASSLGAATDTQYF. The CDR3 DNA reads as TGTGCCAGCAGCTTAGGAGCGGCCACAGATACGCAGTATTTT.

The chain combines TRBV29-1 with TRBJ2-3, with 9 nucleotides matching TRBD1. Trimming cost V 2 bases and J 4 bases; bases outside gene matches: 10. The germline V gene encodes CDR1 SQVTM and CDR2 ANQGSEA. This CDR3 has 16 amino acids. In nucleotides, the CDR3 is TGCAGCGTTGAACTCCGGGACAGGGCGGTCTCAGATACGCAGTATTTT. It yields the protein CSVELRDRAVSDTQYF.

This clonotype was counted many times. The chain has TRBV7-9 and TRBJ1-2; the match to TRBD1 covers 9 bases. This CDR3 spans 15 amino acids. The V gene's germline CDR1 is SEHNR and CDR2 FQNEAQ (reference sequence). The V and J ends lost 3 bases and 7 bases, in that order; junction bases with no gene match: 9. DNA of the CDR3: TGTGCCAGCAGCTTCCCGGGACAGGGCCCTAGTGGCTACACCTTC. This encodes CASSFPGQGPSGYTF. The entire variable domain, with the rest obtained from reference TRBV7-9 and TRBJ1-2, is as follows: DTGVSQNPRHKITKRGQNVTFRCDPISEHNRLYWYRQTLGQGPEFLTYFQNEAQLEKSRLLSDRFSAERPKGSFSTLEIQRTEQGDSAMYLCASSFPGQGPSGYTFGSGTRLTVV.

This clonotype was observed a few times. The V gene is TRBV29-1, the J gene TRBJ2-7; 7 positions agree with TRBD2. Germline V CDR1 and CDR2: SQVTM, ANQGSEA. V gave up 4 bases and J gave up 4 bases; unmatched junction bases: 10. This CDR3 region has 14 residues. DNA for the CDR3: TGCAGCGTTGTCGGGAGGCAGGGCGGGTACGAGCAGTACTTC. This codes for CSVVGRQGGYEQYF.

The chain recombines TRBV5-4 with TRBJ1-1; D gene ambiguous. Germline values: CDR1 SGHNT, CDR2 YYREEE (reference sequence). CDR3 length: 16 residues. Trimming stripped 4 bases from V and 3 bases from J, with 19 bases between. The CDR3 bases are TGTGCCAGCAGCCAATCACGTAAGAATGGGGACACTGAAGCTTTCTTT. Amino acid sequence: CASSQSRKNGDTEAFF.

This clonotype has only a few counts. This chain connects TRBV12-3 or TRBV12-4 to TRBJ1-1; the D is unclear. Trimming stripped 3 bases from V and 4 bases from J, with 9 bases between. This CDR3 has 13 amino acids. This CDR3 is CASSFTAGTEAFF. The CDR3 nucleotides read TGTGCCAGCAGTTTCACCGCGGGCACTGAAGCTTTCTTT.

V usage is TRBV25-1 and J usage is TRBJ1-2; D is unresolved. Germline loops: CDR1 MGHDK, CDR2 SYGVNS. The CDR3 has 12 amino acids. V was trimmed by 11 bases and J by 0 bases, leaving 10 bases between them. The CDR3 protein is CAASVANYGYTF. DNA for the CDR3: TGTGCCGCCAGCGTAGCTAACTATGGCTACACCTTC.

In this sample, this clonotype turned up a few times. The gene calls are TRBV7-2 and TRBJ2-5; TRBD2 is a possible D gene (5 bases). The germline gives CDR1 SGHTA, CDR2 FQGNSA. Trimming cost V 5 bases and J 1 base, with 11 bases left between them. The CDR3 has 14 amino acids. The CDR3 spells CASSALGGQETQYF. The CDR3 nucleotides are TGTGCCAGCAGCGCCCTAGGAGGCCAAGAGACCCAGTACTTC.

V usage is TRBV27 and J usage is TRBJ1-5; D is perhaps TRBD1 (6 bases). The V gene lost 2 bases and the J gene lost 6 bases, with 11 bases spanning the gap. Germline CDR1 and CDR2: MNHEY and SMNVEV (reference sequence). The CDR3 runs to 14 residues. CDR3 bases: TGTGCCAGCAGTTTAGCCAGGGGAGGTCAGCCCCAGCATTTT. Translated, it gives CASSLARGGQPQHF.

The V and J genes are TRBV7-9 and TRBJ2-1; the D gene is possibly TRBD2 (6 bases). The germline V gene has CDR1 SEHNR and CDR2 FQNEAQ (reference sequence). CDR3 size: 13 residues. The germline V and J ends were trimmed by 5 bases and 9 bases, with 14 bases remaining between them. The CDR3 DNA is TGTGCCAGCAGCATTAGCGGAGGGGTTGAGCAGTTCTTC. The encoded protein is CASSISGGVEQFF. The full variable domain, rest sourced from reference TRBV7-9 and TRBJ2-1, is DTGVSQNPRHKITKRGQNVTFRCDPISEHNRLYWYRQTLGQGPEFLTYFQNEAQLEKSRLLSDRFSAERPKGSFSTLEIQRTEQGDSAMYLCASSISGGVEQFFGPGTRLTVL.

J is TRBJ2-1 and V is TRBV20-1; the match to TRBD2 covers 8 bases. The germline gives CDR1 DFQATT, CDR2 SNEGSKA (reference sequence). The CDR3 runs to 17 residues. The junction had 17 bases not matched to a gene; V was cut back by 6 bases and J by 4 bases. The CDR3: CSAYPVLAGGRYNEQFF. CDR3 DNA: TGCAGTGCCTACCCGGTCCTCGCGGGGGGCAGGTACAATGAGCAGTTCTTC.

This clonotype was observed a handful of times. The chain links TRBV6-6 to TRBJ1-6, with D unclear. Germline loops: CDR1 MNHNY, CDR2 SVGAGI (reference sequence). CDR3 length: 17 residues. V was trimmed by 4 bases and J by 0 bases, leaving 13 bases between them. In nucleotides, the CDR3 is TGTGCCAGCAGTTCTTCCTACGGAGGCTCCTATAATTCACCCCTCCACTTT. Its translation is CASSSSYGGSYNSPLHF.

This clonotype appeared a few times. J is TRBJ1-4 and V is TRBV4-3; D is possibly TRBD1 (5 bases). The V end lost 0 bases, the J end lost 4 bases, and 15 bases lay between the germline ends. The CDR3 loop spans 17 amino acids. Germline V lookup: CDR1 LGHNA, CDR2 YSLEER. CDR3 in DNA: TGCGCCAGCAGCCAAGATCCGCCCGGGGCGGTTAATGAAAAACTGTTTTTT. Protein product: CASSQDPPGAVNEKLFF.

This clonotype was detected ten times or more. The V gene is TRBV12-3 or TRBV12-4, the J gene TRBJ2-7; 9 bases agree with TRBD1. V lost 5 bases, J lost 6 bases, and 8 bases stayed unmatched. The CDR3 covers 14 residues. CDR3 loop: CASSAGTGFFEQYF. The DNA for the CDR3 is TGTGCCAGCAGTGCCGGGACAGGGTTCTTCGAGCAGTACTTC.

This clonotype turned up a few times. The CDR3 bases are TGCGCCAGCAGTGAAGTCCAGAACACTGAAGCTTTCTTT. This sequence encodes CASSEVQNTEAFF. This chain joins TRBV10-1 and TRBJ1-1; no clear D gene. The CDR3 has 13 amino acids. V shed 3 bases and J shed 1 base, with 6 bases lying between them. In germline, CDR1 is WNHNN, CDR2 SYGVQD (reference sequence).

This clonotype was seen many times. V is TRBV7-8 and J is TRBJ2-1; no firm D call. The CDR3 is 14 residues long. Germline assignment: CDR1 SGHVS and CDR2 FQNEAQ. Deletions cut 5 bases from V and 7 bases from J, with 15 bases between. The CDR3 bases are TGTGCCAGCAGCCTGGGATCCTACGGGAATGAGCAGTTCTTC. Translating it yields CASSLGSYGNEQFF. The variable domain in full, with the rest retrieved from reference TRBV7-8 and TRBJ2-1, is GAGVSQSPRYKVAKRGQDVALRCDPISGHVSLFWYQQALGQGPEFLTYFQNEAQLDKSGLPSDRFFAERPEGSVSTLKIQRTQQEDSAVYLCASSLGSYGNEQFFGPGTRLTVL.

The chain uses TRBV28 and TRBJ2-1, with D unresolved. V shed 2 bases and J shed 0 bases, with 8 bases lying between them. Looked up from germline, CDR1 is MDHEN and CDR2 is SYDVKM. The CDR3 is 15 residues long. For the CDR3, the DNA is TGTGCCAGCAGTTTACTGACGAGCTCCTACAATGAGCAGTTCTTC. This codes for CASSLLTSSYNEQFF.

This clonotype was seen many times. This sequence joins TRBV3-1 and TRBJ1-6, with 8 nucleotides matching TRBD1. The J segment lost 6 bases and the V segment lost 5 bases, leaving 6 bases of the junction unmatched. The CDR3 is 15 amino acids. CDR1 and CDR2 from the germline V gene are LGHDT and YNNKEL (reference sequence). The CDR3 loop reads CASSRRQGINSPLHF. CDR3 coding DNA: TGTGCCAGCAGCAGGCGACAGGGGATTAATTCACCCCTCCACTTT.

V gene TRBV30 combines with J gene TRBJ2-5; D not certain. CDR3 size: 14 residues. V lost 2 bases and J lost 2, with 12 bases in between. CDR1 GTSNPN and CDR2 SVGIG come from the germline V gene (reference sequence). CDR3 sequence reads: CAWSPPPIQETQYF. The CDR3, as DNA: TGTGCCTGGAGTCCCCCTCCGATTCAAGAGACCCAGTACTTC.

The gene calls are TRBV12-3 or TRBV12-4 and TRBJ1-5; 7 bases are shared with TRBD1. This CDR3 region has 15 residues. Germline trimming cut 3 bases from V and 1 base from J; bases unmatched to any gene: 3. This chain's CDR3 is CASSLGGGSNQPQHF. CDR3 nucleotide sequence: TGTGCCAGCAGTTTGGGAGGGGGCAGCAATCAGCCCCAGCATTTT.

This clonotype was counted a few times. The J gene is TRBJ2-2, the V gene TRBV29-1, with 7 nucleotides matching TRBD1. The CDR3 runs 11 residues. V shed 7 bases, J shed 6 bases, and the junction held 2 bases outside the gene matches. Germline CDR1 SQVTM, CDR2 ANQGSEA. CDR3 sequence reads: CSGTGAGELFF. The CDR3 nucleotides read TGCAGCGGAACAGGGGCCGGGGAGCTGTTTTTT.